This is a list of T cell receptor beta chains from one sample in a study of monozygotic twins with inflammatory bowel disease. TCRdb reprocessed the 5' RACE reads and reports one entry per CDR3 protein, with no DNA. The sample totals about 210,000 distinct CDR3 sequences. The material sequenced was blood. These receptors were obtained from a human donor with ulcerative colitis or Crohn's disease, or a healthy co-twin of an affected twin (not recorded which). Both conserved end residues are part of each CDR3.

V gene: TRBV29-1; J gene: TRBJ2-4; CDR3 protein: CSAARRTGNIGNIQYF
V gene: TRBV5-1; J gene: TRBJ2-1; CDR3 protein: CARSLRQGVPNEQFF
V gene: TRBV12-3/TRBV12-4; J gene: TRBJ2-1; CDR3 protein: CATTTSYNEQFF
V gene: TRBV12-3/TRBV12-4; J gene: TRBJ1-1; CDR3 protein: CASSKGQGARAFF
V gene: TRBV12-3/TRBV12-4; J gene: TRBJ1-1; CDR3 protein: CASSLWEAEAFF
V gene: TRBV4-1; J gene: TRBJ1-1; CDR3 protein: CASSQARGPAMNTEAFF
V gene: TRBV5-1; J gene: TRBJ1-2; CDR3 protein: CASSLDRGHFGDYGYTF
V gene: TRBV5-1; J gene: TRBJ2-7; CDR3 protein: CASSPGPAYEQYF
V gene: TRBV12-3/TRBV12-4; J gene: TRBJ1-2; CDR3 protein: CTSTLTFTYGYTF
V gene: TRBV28; J gene: TRBJ2-4; CDR3 protein: CASSPGGAAINIQYF
V gene: TRBV7-2; J gene: TRBJ2-1; CDR3 protein: CASSSSRVIRNEQFF
V gene: TRBV7-9; J gene: TRBJ2-5; CDR3 protein: CASSLGRQGHQETQYF
V gene: TRBV5-1; J gene: TRBJ2-1; CDR3 protein: CASSLVSGNEQFF
V gene: TRBV7-9; J gene: TRBJ2-7; CDR3 protein: CASISPGLGYEQYF
V gene: TRBV5-1; J gene: TRBJ1-4; CDR3 protein: CASSPRTEGTLFF
V gene: TRBV5-5; J gene: TRBJ1-5; CDR3 protein: CASSWGPLNQPQHF
V gene: TRBV15; J gene: TRBJ2-3; CDR3 protein: CATSRVPGLAGFTDTQYF
V gene: TRBV7-2; J gene: TRBJ2-1; CDR3 protein: CASSLAGGTHNEQFF
V gene: TRBV5-1; J gene: TRBJ1-1; CDR3 protein: CASSPLTGSTEAFF
V gene: TRBV6-1; J gene: TRBJ1-2; CDR3 protein: CATFPQDTGRDNYGYTF
V gene: TRBV20-1; J gene: TRBJ1-6; CDR3 protein: CSLWTGYNSPLHF
V gene: TRBV7-9; J gene: TRBJ1-5; CDR3 protein: CASSSSVQPQHF
V gene: TRBV7-6; J gene: TRBJ1-5; CDR3 protein: CASSLRAGPRGNQPQHF
V gene: TRBV4-1; J gene: TRBJ2-3; CDR3 protein: CASSHLSGSTDTQYF
V gene: TRBV27; J gene: TRBJ2-7; CDR3 protein: CASSSHYEQYF
V gene: TRBV6-5; J gene: TRBJ1-3; CDR3 protein: CASSLAGTGLISGNTIYF
V gene: TRBV9; J gene: TRBJ1-5; CDR3 protein: CASSGGLGQPQHF
V gene: TRBV18; J gene: TRBJ2-1; CDR3 protein: CASSPLVTGEQFF
V gene: TRBV18; J gene: TRBJ1-2; CDR3 protein: CASSPQGPQGSEGYTF